These 9 T cell receptor beta chains were all obtained from the same sample, sequenced in a study of blood T cell repertoires in COVID-19. The method was immunoSEQ multiplex PCR; TCRdb's version includes in-frame clones alone and lacks a portion of them. The sample has tens of thousands of clones; roughly nine tenths are singletons. The source material was peripheral blood. The receptors originated from a woman between 25 and 40 years old in a cohort sampled during active COVID-19.

In DNA form, the CDR3 reads TGTGCCAGCAGCGTAGGCCCTAGCGGGAGGGCAGATACGCAGTATTTT. Translated, it gives CASSVGPSGRADTQYF. The chain joins TRBV9 to TRBJ2-3, with 12 bases fitting TRBD2. The germline V gene has CDR1 SGDLS and CDR2 YYNGEE. The CDR3 runs to 16 residues. J gave up 4 bases and V 0 bases, and 3 bases lay outside the gene matches. The whole variable domain, filled in from reference TRBV9 and TRBJ2-3, reads DSGVTQTPKHLITATGQRVTLRCSPRSGDLSVYWYQQSLDQGLQFLIQYYNGEERAKGNILERFSAQQFPDLHSELNLSSLELGDSALYFCASSVGPSGRADTQYFGPGTRLTVL.

This clone was seen once. The chain uses TRBV13 and TRBJ2-7, with 14 bases lining up with TRBD2. Germline V gene data show CDR1 as PRHDT and CDR2 as FYEKMQ (reference sequence). Trimming removed 5 bases from V and 3 bases from J; junction bases left unmatched: 6. The CDR3 length is 16 residues. CDR3 loop: CASSLGLAGGNYEQYF. The DNA for the CDR3 is TGTGCCAGCAGCCTTGGACTAGCGGGAGGAAACTACGAGCAGTACTTC.

The J gene is TRBJ2-7, the V gene TRBV11-3; TRBD2 matches at 12 bases. After removal of 1 base from V and 6 bases from J, the junction contained 7 bases not matched to a gene. Germline assignment: CDR1 SGHNT and CDR2 YENEEA. The CDR3 is made up of 16 amino acids. The CDR3 DNA sequence: TGTGCCAGCAGCTTAGGACTAGCGGGAGTCCGGGTCGAGCAGTACTTC. This encodes CASSLGLAGVRVEQYF.

The count of this clone is one. The chain links TRBV7-3 to TRBJ2-7; 8 bases map to TRBD2. Unmatched junction bases numbered 8, after V lost 6 bases and J lost 7 bases. The CDR3 covers 13 residues. CDR1 and CDR2 from the germline V gene are SGHTA and FQGTGA. The CDR3 protein is CASSPSGGREQYF. CDR3 bases: TGTGCCAGCAGTCCCTCGGGGGGGAGGGAGCAGTACTTC.

The rearrangement joins TRBV6-5 to TRBJ2-5; TRBD1 agrees at 8 bases. The J call may be mistaken, given a closer DNA end match to TRBJ2-7. This CDR3 region has 13 residues. The germline V gene has CDR1 MNHEY and CDR2 SVGAGI. Written as DNA, the CDR3 is TGTGCCAGCAGCCGGGACAGGTCCTACGAGCAGTACTTC. As protein: CASSRDRSYEQYF.

This clone has just one count. J is TRBJ2-5 and V is TRBV28; 11 bases agree with TRBD2. Per germline, CDR1 MDHEN and CDR2 SYDVKM. J was trimmed by 4 bases and V by 5 bases; bases with no gene match: 18. The CDR3 is made up of 19 amino acids. The CDR3 spells CASSITGQERLAGGETQYF. The CDR3 nucleotides read TGTGCCAGCAGTATAACCGGACAGGAACGGCTAGCGGGAGGAGAGACCCAGTACTTC.

The chain uses TRBV6-5 and TRBJ2-5; 10 positions match TRBD1. Trimming took 6 bases from V and 5 from J; bases not matched to a gene: 6. CDR1 is MNHEY, CDR2 SVGAGI, per germline. The CDR3 is 14 residues long. The CDR3 region has the DNA TGTGCCAGCAGGGGACAGGGGAATTGGGAGACCCAGTACTTC. Encoded protein: CASRGQGNWETQYF.

The J gene is TRBJ2-4, the V gene TRBV6-1; D gene ambiguous. This CDR3 is 15 amino acids long. Germline V gene sequence: CDR1 MNHNS, CDR2 SASEGT. Trimming pared 3 bases from V and 0 bases from J, leaving 9 bases between. This chain's CDR3 is CASSDLLEAKNIQYF. As DNA, the CDR3 is TGTGCCAGCAGTGACCTACTCGAAGCCAAAAACATTCAGTACTTC.

This sequence joins TRBV4-3 and TRBJ1-1; D unclear. The CDR3 is 14 residues long. In germline, CDR1 is LGHNA, CDR2 YSLEER. With 3 bases removed from V and 0 bases from J, the gap between germline ends came to 8 bases. CDR3 coding DNA: TGCGCCAGCAGCCACGAGAAGATGAACACTGAAGCTTTCTTT. It translates to CASSHEKMNTEAFF.